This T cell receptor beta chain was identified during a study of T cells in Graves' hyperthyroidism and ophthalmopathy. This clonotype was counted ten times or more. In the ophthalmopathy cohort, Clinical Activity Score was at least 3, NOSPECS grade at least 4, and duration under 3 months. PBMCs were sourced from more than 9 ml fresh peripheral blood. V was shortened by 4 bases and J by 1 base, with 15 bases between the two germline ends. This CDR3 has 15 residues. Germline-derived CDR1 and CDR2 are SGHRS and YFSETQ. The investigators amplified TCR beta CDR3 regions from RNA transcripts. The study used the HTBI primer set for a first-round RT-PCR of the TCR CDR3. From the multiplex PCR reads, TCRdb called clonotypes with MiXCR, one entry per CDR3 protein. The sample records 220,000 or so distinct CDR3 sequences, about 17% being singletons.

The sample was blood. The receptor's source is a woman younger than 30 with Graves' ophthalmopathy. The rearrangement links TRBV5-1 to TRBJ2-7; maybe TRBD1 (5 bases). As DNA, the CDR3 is TGCGCCAGCAGCGACCAGGGTATTTTGTCCTACGAGCAGTACTTC. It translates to CASSDQGILSYEQYF.